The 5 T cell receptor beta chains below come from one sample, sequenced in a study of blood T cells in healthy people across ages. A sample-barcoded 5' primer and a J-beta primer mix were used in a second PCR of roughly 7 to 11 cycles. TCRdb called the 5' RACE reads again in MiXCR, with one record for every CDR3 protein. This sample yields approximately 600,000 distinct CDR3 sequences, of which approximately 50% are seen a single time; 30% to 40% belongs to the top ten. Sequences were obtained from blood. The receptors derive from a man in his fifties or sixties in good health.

CDR3 residues: CSASRSGAPGPQHF. The DNA for the CDR3 is TGCAGTGCTAGTAGATCAGGGGCCCCGGGGCCCCAGCATTTT. The chain carries TRBV20-1 and TRBJ1-5, with D possibly matching TRBD1 (6 bases). The V gene's germline CDR1 is DFQATT and CDR2 SNEGSKA (reference sequence). This CDR3 is built from 14 residues. V was pared by 3 bases and J by 9 bases, with 18 bases between.

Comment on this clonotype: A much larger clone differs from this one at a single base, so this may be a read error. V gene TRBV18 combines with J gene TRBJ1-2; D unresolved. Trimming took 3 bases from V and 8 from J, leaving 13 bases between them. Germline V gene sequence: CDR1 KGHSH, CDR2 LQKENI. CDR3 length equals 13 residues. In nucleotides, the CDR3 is TGTGCCAGCTCACCGTCGGAGTCTTGGGGCTACACCTTC. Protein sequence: CASSPSESWGYTF.

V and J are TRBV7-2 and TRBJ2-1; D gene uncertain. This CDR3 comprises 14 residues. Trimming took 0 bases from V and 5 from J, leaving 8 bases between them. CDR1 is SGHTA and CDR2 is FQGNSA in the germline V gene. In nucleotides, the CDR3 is TGTGCCAGCAGCTTAGCGGGTAGAAACAATGAGCAGTTCTTC. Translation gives CASSLAGRNNEQFF. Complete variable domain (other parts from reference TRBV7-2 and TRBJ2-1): GAGVSQSPSNKVTEKGKDVELRCDPISGHTALYWYRQSLGQGLEFLIYFQGNSAPDKSGLPSDRFSAERTGGSVSTLTIQRTQQEDSAVYLCASSLAGRNNEQFFGPGTRLTVL.

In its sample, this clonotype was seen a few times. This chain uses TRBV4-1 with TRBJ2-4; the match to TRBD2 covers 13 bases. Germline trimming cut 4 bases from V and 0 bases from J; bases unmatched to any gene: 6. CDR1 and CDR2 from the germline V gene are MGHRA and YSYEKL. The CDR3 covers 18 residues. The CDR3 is CASSPGLAGVIAKNIQYF. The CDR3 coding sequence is TGCGCCAGCAGCCCTGGACTAGCGGGGGTTATAGCCAAAAACATTCAGTACTTC.

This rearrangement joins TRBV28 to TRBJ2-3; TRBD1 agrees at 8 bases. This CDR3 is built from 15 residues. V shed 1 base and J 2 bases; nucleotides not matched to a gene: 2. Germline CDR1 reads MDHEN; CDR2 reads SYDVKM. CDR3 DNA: TGTGCCAGCAGTTTATCGGACAGGGTCACAGATACGCAGTATTTT. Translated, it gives CASSLSDRVTDTQYF.